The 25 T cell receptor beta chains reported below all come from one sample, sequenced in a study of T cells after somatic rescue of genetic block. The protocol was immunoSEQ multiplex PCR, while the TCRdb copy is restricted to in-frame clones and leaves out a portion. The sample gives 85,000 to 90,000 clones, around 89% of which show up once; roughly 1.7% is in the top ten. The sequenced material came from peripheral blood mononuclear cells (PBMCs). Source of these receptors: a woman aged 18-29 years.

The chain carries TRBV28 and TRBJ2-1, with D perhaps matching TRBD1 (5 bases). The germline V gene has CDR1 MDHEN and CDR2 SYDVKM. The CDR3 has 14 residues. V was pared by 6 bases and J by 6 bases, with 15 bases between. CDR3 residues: CASRLRQGFNEQFF. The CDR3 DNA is TGTGCCAGCAGGCTCAGGCAGGGATTCAATGAGCAGTTCTTC.

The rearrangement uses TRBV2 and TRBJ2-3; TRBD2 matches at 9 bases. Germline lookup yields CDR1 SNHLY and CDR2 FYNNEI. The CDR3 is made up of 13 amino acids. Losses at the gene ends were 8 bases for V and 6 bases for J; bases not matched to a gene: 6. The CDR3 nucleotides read TGTGCCAGCTGGGGGCGGGAGGGGGATACGCAGTATTTT. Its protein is CASWGREGDTQYF.

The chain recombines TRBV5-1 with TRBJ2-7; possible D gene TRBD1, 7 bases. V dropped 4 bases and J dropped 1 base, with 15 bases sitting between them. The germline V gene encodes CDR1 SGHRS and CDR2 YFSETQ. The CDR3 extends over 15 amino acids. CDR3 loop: CASSRGGGDSYEQYF. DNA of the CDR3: TGCGCCAGCAGCCGAGGGGGCGGGGATTCCTACGAGCAGTACTTC.

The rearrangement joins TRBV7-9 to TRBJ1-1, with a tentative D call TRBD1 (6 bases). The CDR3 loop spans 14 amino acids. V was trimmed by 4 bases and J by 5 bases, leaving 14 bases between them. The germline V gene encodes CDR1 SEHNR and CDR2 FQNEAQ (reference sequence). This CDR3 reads CASSSRQVETEAFF. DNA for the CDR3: TGTGCCAGCAGCTCCCGACAGGTTGAGACTGAAGCTTTCTTT.

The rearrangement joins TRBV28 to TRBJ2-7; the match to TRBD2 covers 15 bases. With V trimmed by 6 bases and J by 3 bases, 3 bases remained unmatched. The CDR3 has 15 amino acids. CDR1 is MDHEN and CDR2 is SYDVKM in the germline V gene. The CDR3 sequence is CASRLGLAGGYEQYF. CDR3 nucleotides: TGTGCCAGCAGGCTGGGACTAGCGGGGGGCTACGAGCAGTACTTC.

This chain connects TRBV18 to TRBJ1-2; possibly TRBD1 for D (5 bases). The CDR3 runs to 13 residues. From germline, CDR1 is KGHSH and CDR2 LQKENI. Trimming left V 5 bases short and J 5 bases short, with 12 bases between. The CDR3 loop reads CASSTGTGYGYTF. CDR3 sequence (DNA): TGTGCCAGCTCAACGGGTACAGGATATGGCTACACCTTC.

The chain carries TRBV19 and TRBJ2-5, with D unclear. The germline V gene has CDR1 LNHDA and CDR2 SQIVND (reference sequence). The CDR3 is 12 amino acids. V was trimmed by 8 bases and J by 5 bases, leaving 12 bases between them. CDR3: CASRSGGETQYF. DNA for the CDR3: TGTGCCAGTCGGAGTGGTGGGGAGACCCAGTACTTC.

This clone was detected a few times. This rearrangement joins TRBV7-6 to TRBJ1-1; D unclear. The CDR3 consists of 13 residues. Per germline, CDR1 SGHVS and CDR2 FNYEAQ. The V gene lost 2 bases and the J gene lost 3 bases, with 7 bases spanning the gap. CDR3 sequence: CASSLSVYTEAFF. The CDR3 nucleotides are TGTGCCAGCAGCTTATCGGTATACACTGAAGCTTTCTTT.

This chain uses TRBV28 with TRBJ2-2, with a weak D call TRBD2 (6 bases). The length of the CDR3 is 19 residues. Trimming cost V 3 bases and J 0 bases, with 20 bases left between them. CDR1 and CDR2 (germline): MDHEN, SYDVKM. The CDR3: CASSFLAAQGLSNTGELFF. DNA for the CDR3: TGTGCCAGCAGTTTTCTGGCCGCCCAGGGACTCTCGAACACCGGGGAGCTGTTTTTT.

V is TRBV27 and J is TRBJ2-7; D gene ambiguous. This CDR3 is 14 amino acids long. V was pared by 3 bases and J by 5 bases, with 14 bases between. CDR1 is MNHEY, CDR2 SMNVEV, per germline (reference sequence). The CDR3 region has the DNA TGTGCCAGCAGTTTGTCAAGTCTCACCCACGAGCAGTACTTC. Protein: CASSLSSLTHEQYF.

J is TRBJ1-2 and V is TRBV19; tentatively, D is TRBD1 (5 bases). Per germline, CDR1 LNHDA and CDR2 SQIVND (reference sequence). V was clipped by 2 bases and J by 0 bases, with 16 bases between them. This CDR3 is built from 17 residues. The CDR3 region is CASSIPPGHLANYGYTF. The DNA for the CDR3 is TGTGCCAGTAGTATACCCCCCGGACACCTAGCTAACTATGGCTACACCTTC.

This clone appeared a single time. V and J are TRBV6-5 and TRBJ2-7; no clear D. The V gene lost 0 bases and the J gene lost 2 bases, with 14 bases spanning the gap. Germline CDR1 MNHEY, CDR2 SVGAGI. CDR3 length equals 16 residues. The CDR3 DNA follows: TGTGCCAGCAGTTACTCGCTAGGGCTCGCAACCTACGAGCAGTACTTC. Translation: CASSYSLGLATYEQYF.

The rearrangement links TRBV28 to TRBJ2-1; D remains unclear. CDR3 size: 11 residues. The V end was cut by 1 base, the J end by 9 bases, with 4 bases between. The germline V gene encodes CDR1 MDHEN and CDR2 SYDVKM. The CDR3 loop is CASSLLGEQFF. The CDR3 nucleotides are TGTGCCAGCAGTTTATTGGGTGAGCAGTTCTTC.

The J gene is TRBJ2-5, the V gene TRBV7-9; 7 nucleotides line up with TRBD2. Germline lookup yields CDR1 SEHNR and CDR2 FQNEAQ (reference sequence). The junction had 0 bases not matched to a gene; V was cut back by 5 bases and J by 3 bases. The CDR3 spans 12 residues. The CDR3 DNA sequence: TGTGCCAGCAGCCGGGGGGAAGAGACCCAGTACTTC. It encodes CASSRGEETQYF.

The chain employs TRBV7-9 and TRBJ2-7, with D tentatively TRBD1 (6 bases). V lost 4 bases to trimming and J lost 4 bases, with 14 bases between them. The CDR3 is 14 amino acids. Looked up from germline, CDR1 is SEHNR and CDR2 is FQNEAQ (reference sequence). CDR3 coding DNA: TGTGCCAGCAGCTCGCCAGGACAGCAGTACGAGCAGTACTTC. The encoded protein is CASSSPGQQYEQYF. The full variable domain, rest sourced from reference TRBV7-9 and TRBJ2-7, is DTGVSQNPRHKITKRGQNVTFRCDPISEHNRLYWYRQTLGQGPEFLTYFQNEAQLEKSRLLSDRFSAERPKGSFSTLEIQRTEQGDSAMYLCASSSPGQQYEQYFGPGTRLTVT.

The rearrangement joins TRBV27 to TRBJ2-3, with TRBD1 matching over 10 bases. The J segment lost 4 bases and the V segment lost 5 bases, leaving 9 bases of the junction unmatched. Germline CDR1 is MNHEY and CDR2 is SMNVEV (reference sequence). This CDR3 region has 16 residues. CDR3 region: CASSGQGDPNPDTQYF. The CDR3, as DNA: TGTGCCAGCAGTGGACAGGGGGACCCGAACCCAGATACGCAGTATTTT.

CDR3 bases: TGTGCCAGCAGCGTAAGCGGGAGCACAGATACGCAGTATTTT. The encoded protein is CASSVSGSTDTQYF. The J gene is TRBJ2-3, the V gene TRBV9, with D possibly TRBD2 on 6 matching bases. V lost 1 base to trimming and J lost 0 bases, with 6 bases between them. Looked up from germline, CDR1 is SGDLS and CDR2 is YYNGEE. The CDR3 loop spans 14 amino acids. Full variable domain (remainder filled in from reference TRBV9 and TRBJ2-3): DSGVTQTPKHLITATGQRVTLRCSPRSGDLSVYWYQQSLDQGLQFLIQYYNGEERAKGNILERFSAQQFPDLHSELNLSSLELGDSALYFCASSVSGSTDTQYFGPGTRLTVL.

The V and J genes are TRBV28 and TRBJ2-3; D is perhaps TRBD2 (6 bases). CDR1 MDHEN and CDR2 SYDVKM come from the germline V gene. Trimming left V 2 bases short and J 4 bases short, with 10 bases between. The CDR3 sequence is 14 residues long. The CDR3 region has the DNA TGTGCCAGCAGTTTAGGGACTTCCGCAGATACGCAGTATTTT. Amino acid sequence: CASSLGTSADTQYF.

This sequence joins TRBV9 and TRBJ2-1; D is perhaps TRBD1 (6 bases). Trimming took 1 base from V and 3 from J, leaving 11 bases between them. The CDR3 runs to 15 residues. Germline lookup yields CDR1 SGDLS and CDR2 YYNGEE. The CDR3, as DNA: TGTGCCAGCAGCGTATTTCAGGGGCGCTACAATGAGCAGTTCTTC. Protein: CASSVFQGRYNEQFF.

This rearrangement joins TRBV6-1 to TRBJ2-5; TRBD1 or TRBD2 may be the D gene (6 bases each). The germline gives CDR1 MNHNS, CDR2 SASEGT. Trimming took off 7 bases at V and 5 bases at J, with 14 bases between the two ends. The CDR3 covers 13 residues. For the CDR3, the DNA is TGTGCCAGCACCCAAAGGGGGGTGGAGACCCAGTACTTC. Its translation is CASTQRGVETQYF.

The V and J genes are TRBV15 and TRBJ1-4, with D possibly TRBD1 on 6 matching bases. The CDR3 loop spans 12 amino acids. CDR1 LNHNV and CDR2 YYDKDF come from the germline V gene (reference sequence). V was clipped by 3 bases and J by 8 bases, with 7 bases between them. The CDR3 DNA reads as TGTGCCACCAGCAGGGGGACAGAAAAACTGTTTTTT. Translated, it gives CATSRGTEKLFF.

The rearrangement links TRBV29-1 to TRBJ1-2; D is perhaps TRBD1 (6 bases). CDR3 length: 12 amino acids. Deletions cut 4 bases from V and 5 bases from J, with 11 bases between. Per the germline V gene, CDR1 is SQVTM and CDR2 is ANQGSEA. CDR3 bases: TGCAGCGTTGTGACCAGGGGTTATGGCTACACCTTC. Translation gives CSVVTRGYGYTF.

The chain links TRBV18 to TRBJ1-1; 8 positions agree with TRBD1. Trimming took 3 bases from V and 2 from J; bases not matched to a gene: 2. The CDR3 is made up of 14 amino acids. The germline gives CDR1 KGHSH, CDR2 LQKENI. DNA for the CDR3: TGTGCCAGCTCACCGGGGACAGGTAACACTGAAGCTTTCTTT. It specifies CASSPGTGNTEAFF.

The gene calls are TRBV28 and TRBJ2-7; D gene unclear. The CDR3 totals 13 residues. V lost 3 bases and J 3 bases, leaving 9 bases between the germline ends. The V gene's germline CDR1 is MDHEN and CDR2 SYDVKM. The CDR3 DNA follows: TGTGCCAGCAGTTTTCCTAAAGTCTACGAGCAGTACTTC. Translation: CASSFPKVYEQYF. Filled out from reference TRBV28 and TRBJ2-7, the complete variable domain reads DVKVTQSSRYLVKRTGEKVFLECVQDMDHENMFWYRQDPGLGLRLIYFSYDVKMKEKGDIPEGYSVSREKKERFSLILESASTNQTSMYLCASSFPKVYEQYFGPGTRLTVT.

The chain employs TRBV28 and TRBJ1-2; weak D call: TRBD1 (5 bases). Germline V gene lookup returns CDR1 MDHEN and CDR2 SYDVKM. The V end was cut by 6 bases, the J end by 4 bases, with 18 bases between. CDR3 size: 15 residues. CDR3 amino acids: CASSLGTGSGYGYTF. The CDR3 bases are TGTGCCAGCAGCCTAGGGACGGGGAGTGGCTATGGCTACACCTTC.